The source of this TCR beta chain is a study of multiple sclerosis patients with progressive multifocal leukoencephalopathy. Time point described: time of PML onset. Trimming stripped 4 bases from V and 6 bases from J, with 15 bases between. CDR1 and CDR2 from the germline V gene are GTSNPN and SVGIG (reference sequence). The CDR3 runs 14 residues. This table comes from immunoSEQ multiplex PCR, and its TCRdb copy is limited to in-frame clones, with some not included. The repertoire consists of 25,000 to 35,000 clones, with over 75% occurring once and the leading ten covering about 3.2%. The sequence was obtained from a human donor with progressive multifocal leukoencephalopathy. The V and J genes are TRBV30 and TRBJ2-2, with no clear D. Sequencing used PBMCs, obtained from a patient treated with natalizumab. CDR3 bases: TGTGCCTGGATCCCGCAGGCTCGGGCCGGGGAGCTGTTTTTT. Protein sequence: CAWIPQARAGELFF.